These 30 T cell receptor beta chains were all obtained from the same sample, sequenced in a study of breast tumors, draining lymph nodes, adjacent tissues. Samples came from axillary lymph nodes draining the breast cancer. TCRdb analysed the multiplex PCR reads with MiXCR anew, one entry per CDR3 protein. The sample holds around 300,000 distinct CDR3 sequences, 30% to 35% seen once. Source material: axillary lymph node tissue. The receptors derive from a female donor with breast cancer. Some clones in this sample may be carry-over from other donors' samples.

This clonotype was recorded only once. Since a much larger clone is just one base distant, this may be a read error. In nucleotides, the CDR3 is TGTGCCAGCAGTGAGGGATGGGGCGTGGGTGGCTACACCTTC. Translating it yields CASSEGWGVGGYTF. This sequence joins TRBV5-5 and TRBJ1-2, with a tentative D call TRBD1 (5 bases). The length of the CDR3 is 14 residues. Per germline, CDR1 SGHKS and CDR2 YYEKEE (reference sequence). V lost 5 bases, J lost 7 bases, and 18 bases lay in between.

The V and J genes are TRBV3-1 and TRBJ1-1; D is possibly TRBD1 (5 bases). V lost 0 bases and J lost 11, with 10 bases in between. Germline V CDR1 and CDR2: LGHDT, YNNKEL (reference sequence). The CDR3 is 12 amino acids. CDR3 DNA: TGTGCCAGCAGCCAAGACAGGGTACGCGCTTTCTTT. Translation gives CASSQDRVRAFF.

This clonotype occurred many times. The rearrangement joins TRBV7-3 to TRBJ2-7; tentatively, D is TRBD1 (7 bases). The CDR3 spans 15 residues. Trimming shortened V by 1 base and J by 6 bases, and 16 bases separated the two germline ends. Germline loops: CDR1 SGHTA, CDR2 FQGTGA. DNA of the CDR3: TGTGCCAGCAGCTTAAGTGGCAGGGGGGAAGGCGAGCAGTACTTC. Translating gives CASSLSGRGEGEQYF.

This clonotype has only a few counts. Since a much larger clone is just one base distant, this may be a read error. The chain uses TRBV5-1 and TRBJ2-7; D not certain. The CDR3 contains 12 residues. Germline V gene sequence: CDR1 SGHRS, CDR2 YFSETQ. The CDR3 DNA is TGCGCCAGCAGCTTGGCAGGTTTCGAGCACTACTTC. Translation: CASSLAGFEHYF.

This clonotype occurred many times. This chain uses TRBV12-3 or TRBV12-4 with TRBJ1-3; weak D call: TRBD1 (5 bases). Trimming pared 6 bases from V and 8 bases from J, leaving 14 bases between. This CDR3 spans 13 amino acids. Written as DNA, the CDR3 is TGTGCCAGCAGCAGAGACAGCAGGGACACCATATATTTT. This translates into CASSRDSRDTIYF.

Regarding this clonotype: At one of its ends the junction is not consistent with the germline gene, which may arise from a read error. This chain connects TRBV19 to TRBJ1-3; D is uncertain. Germline CDR1 LNHDA, CDR2 SQIVND (reference sequence). The CDR3 consists of 14 residues. The DNA for the CDR3 is TGTGCCAGTAGCACCGGGATCTCTGGAAACACCATGTATTTC. This encodes CASSTGISGNTMYF.

This clonotype was observed at least ten times. CDR3 DNA sequence: TGTGCCAGCAGCTTGCGAGGGTATGGCTACACCTTC. Amino acids: CASSLRGYGYTF. The rearrangement links TRBV5-8 to TRBJ1-2, with D unresolved. Between the trimmed V and J ends, which lost 1 base and 5 bases, there was a span of 6 bases. The germline V gene encodes CDR1 SGHTS and CDR2 YDEGEE. The length of the CDR3 is 12 residues.

This clonotype occurred many times. The DNA for the CDR3 is TGTGCCAGCAGCATCGTGGGTGCAACTAATGAAAAACTGTTTTTT. Translating it yields CASSIVGATNEKLFF. The chain has TRBV7-9 and TRBJ1-4; no firm D call. CDR1 is SEHNR, CDR2 FQNEAQ, per germline (reference sequence). The CDR3 sequence is 15 residues long. V was pared by 5 bases and J by 0 bases, with 10 bases between.

The chain links TRBV5-8 to TRBJ2-7, with 7 bases matching TRBD1. The CDR3 contains 15 residues. CDR1 and CDR2 from the germline V gene are SGHTS and YDEGEE. Germline trimming cut 3 bases from V and 2 bases from J; bases unmatched to any gene: 8. The CDR3 sequence: CASSSGQATPYEQYF. The CDR3, as DNA: TGTGCCAGCAGCTCCGGACAGGCGACGCCCTACGAGCAGTACTTC.

Notes on this clonotype: Mismatch with germline at one junction end may stem from a read error. The rearrangement uses TRBV5-6 and TRBJ2-1; 9 bases map to TRBD1. CDR1 and CDR2 from the germline V gene are SGHDT and YYEEEE. The CDR3 totals 15 residues. CDR3 bases: TGTGCCAGCGGCTTGGGGACAGGGTCATACAATGAGCAGTTCTTC. Translation gives CASGLGTGSYNEQFF.

This clonotype was picked up many times. This chain connects TRBV7-9 to TRBJ1-3; D unresolved. The CDR3 covers 16 residues. The germline V gene encodes CDR1 SEHNR and CDR2 FQNEAQ (reference sequence). The V end was cut by 7 bases, the J end by 2 bases, with 18 bases between. Here the CDR3 DNA reads TGTGCCAGCAACCTAGAGGGAGGGATTGCTGGAAACACCATATATTTT. Amino acid sequence: CASNLEGGIAGNTIYF.

This clonotype was found many times. The V and J genes are TRBV20-1 and TRBJ1-5; D gene uncertain. The V and J ends lost 6 bases and 0 bases respectively, with 9 bases between them. There are 13 residues in the CDR3. Germline V gives CDR1 DFQATT, CDR2 SNEGSKA (reference sequence). This CDR3 reads CSARSRSNQPQHF. The CDR3 DNA is TGCAGTGCCCGGAGTCGTAGCAATCAGCCCCAGCATTTT.

The table lists this clonotype with many counts. This chain uses TRBV27 with TRBJ1-6; 9 nucleotides agree with TRBD1. Unmatched junction bases numbered 9, after V lost 5 bases and J lost 7 bases. Germline assignment: CDR1 MNHEY and CDR2 SMNVEV (reference sequence). The CDR3 is 16 amino acids. CDR3: CASSLSRTGANSPLHF. The CDR3 coding sequence is TGTGCCAGCAGTCTCTCGAGGACAGGGGCCAATTCACCCCTCCACTTT.

This clonotype was seen a handful of times. With a much larger clone just one base away, this may be a read error. The rearrangement joins TRBV7-8 to TRBJ2-6, with TRBD1 matching 7 bases. Germline-derived CDR1 and CDR2 are SGHVS and FQNEAQ. CDR3 length: 15 amino acids. CDR3 coding DNA: TGTGCCAGCAGCGAAGACAGGGATGGGGCCAACGTCCTGCCTTTC. This sequence encodes CASSEDRDGANVLPF.

The chain recombines TRBV11-3 with TRBJ2-5; perhaps TRBD2 as D (5 bases). Germline-derived CDR1 and CDR2 are SGHNT and YENEEA. The CDR3 totals 11 residues. Deletions cut 8 bases from V and 5 bases from J, with 9 bases between. DNA for the CDR3: TGTGCCAGCGGGAGATGGGAGACCCAGTACTTC. Encoded protein: CASGRWETQYF.

This clonotype was recorded at least ten times. The V gene is TRBV10-1, the J gene TRBJ2-1; tentative D call: TRBD1 (6 bases). Germline assignment: CDR1 WNHNN and CDR2 SYGVQD (reference sequence). CDR3 length: 16 residues. V dropped 4 bases and J dropped 3 bases, with 16 bases sitting between them. The CDR3 sequence: CASSVHRDAVYNEQFF. The CDR3, as DNA: TGCGCCAGCAGTGTACACAGGGACGCCGTCTACAATGAGCAGTTCTTC.

This clonotype was observed at least ten times. V and J are TRBV7-8 and TRBJ2-7; 9 bases map to TRBD2. V gave up 6 bases and J gave up 2 bases; unmatched junction bases: 8. The V gene's germline CDR1 is SGHVS and CDR2 FQNEAQ. This CDR3 comprises 15 residues. The CDR3 DNA sequence: TGTGCCAGCAGAGTTGGACTAGCGACAGCCTACGAGCAGTACTTC. Translation gives CASRVGLATAYEQYF.

This clonotype was seen at least ten times. This chain joins TRBV20-1 and TRBJ2-7; 11 nucleotides match TRBD2. Germline trimming cut 3 bases from V and 0 bases from J; bases unmatched to any gene: 16. Germline V gene data show CDR1 as DFQATT and CDR2 as SNEGSKA (reference sequence). There are 19 residues in the CDR3. The CDR3 bases are TGCAGTGCTAGCCCCACCCTCCAAAAGACTAGCGGGACCTCCTACGAGCAGTACTTC. Its protein is CSASPTLQKTSGTSYEQYF.

The table lists this clonotype with many counts. The gene calls are TRBV19 and TRBJ2-5; TRBD2 matches 15 bases. V trimming: 5 bases; J trimming: 1 base; junction bases outside the gene matches: 14. The CDR3 consists of 20 residues. Germline CDR1 reads LNHDA; CDR2 reads SQIVND (reference sequence). In DNA, the CDR3 is TGTGCCAGTAGTCCTGAGGGACTAGCGGGAGGTTTTAGGTCCCAAGAGACCCAGTACTTC. Protein sequence: CASSPEGLAGGFRSQETQYF.

In this sample, this clonotype turned up many times. The rearrangement joins TRBV12-3 or TRBV12-4 to TRBJ2-6; D unclear. The CDR3 length is 14 residues. V dropped 6 bases and J dropped 1 base, with 7 bases sitting between them. The CDR3 DNA follows: TGTGCCAGCAGCATTAGGTCTGGGGCCAACGTCCTGACTTTC. Protein sequence: CASSIRSGANVLTF.

The table lists this clonotype with many counts. The genes are TRBV5-1 and TRBJ1-5; tentative D call: TRBD1 (5 bases). Germline-derived CDR1 and CDR2 are SGHRS and YFSETQ. This CDR3 contains 15 residues. V lost 0 bases to trimming and J lost 5 bases, with 12 bases between them. CDR3 nucleotide sequence: TGCGCCAGCAGCTTGGTGGGCAGGGCGGATCAGCCCCAGCATTTT. Translated: CASSLVGRADQPQHF. Looking up the rest from reference TRBV5-1 and TRBJ1-5 gives the full variable domain: KAGVTQTPRYLIKTRGQQVTLSCSPISGHRSVSWYQQTPGQGLQFLFEYFSETQRNKGNFPGRFSGRQFSNSRSEMNVSTLELGDSALYLCASSLVGRADQPQHFGDGTRLSIL.

This clonotype was detected many times. The chain couples TRBV6-6 to TRBJ2-6, with no clear D. This CDR3 is built from 16 residues. CDR1 and CDR2 (germline): MNHNY, SVGAGI (reference sequence). Trimming stripped 3 bases from V and 0 bases from J, with 9 bases between. Written as DNA, the CDR3 is TGTGCCAGCAGTTATAGAGAATACTCTGGGGCCAACGTCCTGACTTTC. Its protein product is CASSYREYSGANVLTF.

This clonotype was recorded a few times. One end of the junction varies from germline; a read error may be responsible. V gene TRBV6-6 combines with J gene TRBJ1-5, with D unclear. Germline-derived CDR1 and CDR2 are MNHNY and SVGAGI (reference sequence). This CDR3 has 16 residues. CDR3 protein: CASSHSHIIGNQPQHF. The DNA for the CDR3 is TGTGCCAGCAGTCACTCCCACATAATAGGCAATCAGCCCCAGCATTTT.

In regard to this clonotype: A much larger clone differs from this one at a single base, so this may be a read error. This likely comes from a read error, as the CDR3 has no conserved phenylalanine or tryptophan at its end. The chain links TRBV20-1 to TRBJ2-1, with 10 bases matching TRBD2. Germline CDR1 DFQATT, CDR2 SNEGSKA (reference sequence). The CDR3 consists of 18 residues. V dropped 5 bases and J dropped 4; count of bases not matched to a gene: 17. The CDR3 spells CSAEPIPATSGSYNEQFS. CDR3 sequence (DNA): TGCAGTGCTGAACCCATTCCCGCGACTAGCGGGTCGTACAATGAGCAGTTCTCC.

This clonotype was seen ten or more times. The chain employs TRBV6-6 and TRBJ1-2; D is possibly TRBD1 (5 bases). The V end was cut by 0 bases, the J end by 4 bases, with 15 bases between. The length of the CDR3 is 16 residues. CDR1 is MNHNY, CDR2 SVGAGI, per germline (reference sequence). Here the CDR3 DNA reads TGTGCCAGCAGTTACTCTCGGGGACGGACCTTCTATGGCTACACCTTC. Translating gives CASSYSRGRTFYGYTF.

This clonotype was counted many times. The chain carries TRBV7-2 and TRBJ2-7; D uncertain. In germline, CDR1 is SGHTA, CDR2 FQGNSA. V lost 2 bases and J lost 4, with 6 bases in between. This CDR3 is 12 amino acids long. The CDR3 sequence is CASSLLPYEQYF. The CDR3 coding sequence is TGTGCCAGCAGCTTATTACCTTACGAGCAGTACTTC.

This chain joins TRBV6-4 and TRBJ1-6; tentative D call: TRBD1 (5 bases). Deletions cut 5 bases from V and 7 bases from J, with 12 bases between. The CDR3 length is 14 residues. Germline loops: CDR1 MRHNA, CDR2 SNTAGT. Here the CDR3 reads CASSNRDGNSPLHF. CDR3 coding DNA: TGTGCCAGCAGTAACCGGGACGGCAATTCACCCCTCCACTTT.

To note about this clonotype: Without the conserved terminal phenylalanine or tryptophan, this CDR3 likely stems from a read error. This rearrangement joins TRBV7-2 to TRBJ2-7; 8 bases map to TRBD2. The length of the CDR3 is 14 residues. Germline CDR1 SGHTA, CDR2 FQGNSA. CDR3 in amino acids: CAGSRSGKSYEQYL. In DNA form, the CDR3 reads TGTGCCGGCAGCCGTAGCGGGAAGTCCTACGAGCAGTACCTC.

This clonotype was observed many times. V is TRBV20-1 and J is TRBJ2-3, with 7 nucleotides matching TRBD1. The CDR3 is 14 amino acids. Germline CDR1 and CDR2: DFQATT and SNEGSKA (reference sequence). V lost 7 bases and J lost 3; bases outside the gene matches: 10. The CDR3 nucleotides read TGCAGTGTTATGTTCCTACAGGGGACAGATACGCAGTATTTT. It specifies CSVMFLQGTDTQYF.

At least ten counts were recorded for this clonotype. The rearrangement uses TRBV9 and TRBJ2-5; 7 positions agree with TRBD2. Looked up from germline, CDR1 is SGDLS and CDR2 is YYNGEE. CDR3 length: 14 amino acids. Trimming took 2 bases from V and 5 from J; bases not matched to a gene: 6. This CDR3 is CASSVSGIVETQYF. In DNA, the CDR3 is TGTGCCAGCAGCGTCAGCGGGATAGTGGAGACCCAGTACTTC.